Listed below are T cell receptor beta chains from one sample, sequenced in a study of T cells in Graves' hyperthyroidism and ophthalmopathy. Each CDR3 protein gets one entry after TCRdb re-called the multiplex PCR reads with MiXCR. This sample has around 350,000 distinct CDR3 sequences, with 20% to 30% found just once. Sequenced sample: blood. The receptors originated from a man in his fifties with Graves' hyperthyroidism. The CDR3 runs from the conserved cysteine through the conserved F or W. The D gene is left open where the match is weak. Expanded clones get a size class; other rows say once, few or many, or leave the size out.

V	size	D	J	DNA	CDR3
TRBV28	many	NA	TRBJ2-7	TGTGCCAGCGGGTCCCAGCGCGGGGTCTACGAGCAGTACTTC	CASGSQRGVYEQYF
TRBV30	many	NA	TRBJ2-2	TGTGCCTGGAGAGCGATATTGGCCGGGGAGCTGTTTTTT	CAWRAILAGELFF
TRBV7-8	many	NA	TRBJ2-1	TGTGCCAGCAGCTTAAGAGATCGGCGCTCCTACAATGAGCAGTTCTTC	CASSLRDRRSYNEQFF
TRBV5-1	many	NA	TRBJ2-1	TGTGCCAGCAGCTTAGGTGGGACAATATACAATGAGCAGTTCTTC	CASSLGGTIYNEQFF
TRBV10-3	NA	NA	TRBJ1-5	TGTGCCATCAGTGACGGGGGAAATCAGCCCCAGCATTTT	CAISDGGNQPQHF
TRBV5-1	NA	TRBD1	TRBJ1-6	TGCGCCAGCAAAGTAGTGCTGGGACAGGGGAGTTCACCCCTCCACTTT	CASKVVLGQGSSPLHF
TRBV2	many	NA	TRBJ2-7	TGTGCCAGCACCCCAGATATATACGAGCAGTACTTC	CASTPDIYEQYF
TRBV10-2	NA	TRBD1	TRBJ2-5	TGCGCCAGCAGGGGGACAGGGGAAAGGGAGACCCAGTACTTC	CASRGTGERETQYF
TRBV4-1	NA	TRBD2	TRBJ2-1	TGCGCCAGCAGCCAATTACTAGCGGGAGCGAAAAATGAGCAGTTCTTC	CASSQLLAGAKNEQFF
TRBV6-2/TRBV6-3	NA	NA	TRBJ2-4	TGTGCCAGCAGTCTCGCCGCTACAGGGTTTGGAAACATTCAGTACTTC	CASSLAATGFGNIQYF
TRBV7-9	many	NA	TRBJ2-1	TGTGCCAGCAGCTTAAGAACAGGAGTTTACAATGAGCAGTTCTTC	CASSLRTGVYNEQFF
TRBV6-1	few	NA	TRBJ1-1	TGTGCCAGCAGTGACACCGGGGGACCTGAAGCTTTCTTT	CASSDTGGPEAFF
TRBV3-1	NA	TRBD1	TRBJ1-1	TGTGCCAGCAGCCACCTACAGGGGAGGGCTGAAGCTTTCTTT	CASSHLQGRAEAFF
TRBV7-2	once	NA	TRBJ2-1	TGTGCCAGCAGCTTATCGAGTGAAAACAATGAGCAGTTCTTC	CASSLSSENNEQFF
TRBV6-1	NA	TRBD1	TRBJ1-5	TGTGCCAGCGGGGACAGGGGTGACGGTCAGCCCCAGCATTTT	CASGDRGDGQPQHF
TRBV12-3/TRBV12-4	few	NA	TRBJ2-7	TGTGCCAGCAGAGAGTACATCTCCTACGAGCAGTACTTC	CASREYISYEQYF
TRBV18	few	TRBD2	TRBJ2-1	TGTGCCAGCTCGCTACTAGCGAGTAGCTCCTACAATGAGCAGTTCTTC	CASSLLASSSYNEQFF
TRBV20-1	NA	NA	TRBJ2-7	TGCAGTGCTAGGCCCACAGGGCGACTTGGAGGATGGCACGAGCTGTACTTC	CSARPTGRLGGWHELYF
TRBV7-3	NA	NA	TRBJ2-1	TGTGCCAGCAGCTTAACTTTTGACGGCTCCTACAATGAGCAGTTCTTC	CASSLTFDGSYNEQFF
TRBV7-9	once	NA	TRBJ1-1	TGTGCCAGCAGCTTAGCTACAGGGAACACTGAAGCTTTCTTT	CASSLATGNTEAFF
TRBV12-3/TRBV12-4	NA	NA	TRBJ1-5	TGTGCCAGCAGTCTATCAGGGTTCAGCAATCAGCCCCAGCATTTT	CASSLSGFSNQPQHF
TRBV19	few	NA	TRBJ2-7	TGTGCCAGTAGTAGGGGATACCTAGGACCTGGGGGCTACGAGCAGTACTTC	CASSRGYLGPGGYEQYF
TRBV6-1	NA	NA	TRBJ2-2	TGTGCCAGCATACTACAGGGTCGGGCCGGGGAGCTGTTTTTT	CASILQGRAGELFF
TRBV24-1	NA	NA	TRBJ2-1	TGTGCCACCTCCCAGGTGCCCAATGAGCAGTTCTTC	CATSQVPNEQFF
TRBV6-1	NA	TRBD1	TRBJ2-3	TGTGCCAGCAGGCTCCAGACAGGGGGTGCCACAGATACGCAGTATTTT	CASRLQTGGATDTQYF
TRBV27	once	NA	TRBJ2-4	TGTGCCAGCAGTGCCGACTCCCACGCGAACATTCAGTACTTC	CASSADSHANIQYF
TRBV3-1	once	NA	TRBJ1-1	TGTGCCAGCAGCTTCACAGGAGTCACTGAAGCTTTCTTT	CASSFTGVTEAFF
TRBV12-3/TRBV12-4	NA	TRBD1	TRBJ2-7	TGTGCCAGCAGTTTACCGGGACAGGGGGGTCACTACGAGCAGTACTTC	CASSLPGQGGHYEQYF
TRBV5-1	NA	TRBD1	TRBJ2-4	TGCGCCAGCAGCCCCCGGCACAGGGGCGGATGGTACATTCAGTACTTC	CASSPRHRGGWYIQYF
TRBV6-1	once	NA	TRBJ2-2	TGTGCCAGCAGCAGTCGGGACGTCGGGGAGCTGTTTTTT	CASSSRDVGELFF
TRBV3-1	many	NA	TRBJ2-5	TGTGCCAGCAGCCTCACGGGGACCCAGTACTTC	CASSLTGTQYF
TRBV7-9	once	NA	TRBJ1-6	TGTGCCAGCAGCTTAGGAGGCCGGGAAATCCACTTT	CASSLGGREIHF
TRBV5-1	many	TRBD2	TRBJ2-3	TGCGCCAGCAGCAGGACCTCCACTAGCGGGAGGGCCTCCACAGATACGCAGTATTTT	CASSRTSTSGRASTDTQYF
TRBV27	many	TRBD1	TRBJ2-7	TGTGCCAGTCCGGGACAGGGGGACGGCGAGCAGTACTTC	CASPGQGDGEQYF
TRBV20-1	few	TRBD2	TRBJ2-5	TGCAGTGCCCCCGGGACACTAGACCTAGCGGGAGTTCAAGAGACCCAGTACTTC	CSAPGTLDLAGVQETQYF
TRBV12-3/TRBV12-4	few	TRBD2	TRBJ2-1	TGTGCCAGCAGTTTCGGGACTAGCGGGAGGGCCTCAAATGAGCAGTTCTTC	CASSFGTSGRASNEQFF
TRBV10-3	few	TRBD2	TRBJ2-7	TGTGCCATCAGTGAGTCCTCTATCCTAGCGGGAGGATCTTCCTACGAGCAGTACTTC	CAISESSILAGGSSYEQYF
TRBV20-1	NA	TRBD1	TRBJ1-1	TGCAGTGCTAGACCCTGGGACAGGGGGAACACTGAAGCTTTCTTT	CSARPWDRGNTEAFF
TRBV2	many	TRBD2	TRBJ2-7	TGTGCCAGCAGTGACATAGCGGGAGCTTCCTACGAGCAGTACTTC	CASSDIAGASYEQYF
TRBV4-1	NA	NA	TRBJ2-5	TGCGCCAGCAGCCGAGTAGGGGAGGAGACCCAGTACTTC	CASSRVGEETQYF
TRBV29-1	few	TRBD1	TRBJ2-7	TGCAGCGTTGTTACAGGGGGGTACGAGCAGTACTTC	CSVVTGGYEQYF
TRBV2	many	NA	TRBJ2-1	TGTGCCAGCAGCCACCCTTTTTATGAGCAGTTCTTC	CASSHPFYEQFF
TRBV6-1	NA	NA	TRBJ2-1	TGTGCCAGCATGAAGGCTAGATGGGATGGGGATGAGCAGTTCTTC	CASMKARWDGDEQFF
TRBV5-1	NA	NA	TRBJ2-7	TGCGCCAGCAGCCGACCGGGGGAGCCCTGCTACGAGCAGTACTTC	CASSRPGEPCYEQYF
TRBV29-1	NA	NA	TRBJ1-5	TGCAGCGTTCAAGGGGGGGAGGGGCAGCCCCAGCATTTT	CSVQGGEGQPQHF
TRBV13	NA	NA	TRBJ1-1	TGTGCCAGCAGTGCTGACACTGAAGCTTTCTTT	CASSADTEAFF
TRBV27	NA	NA	TRBJ1-1	TGTGCCAGCAGTTTCTACCCGAACACTGAAGCTTTCTTT	CASSFYPNTEAFF
TRBV11-2	few	TRBD1	TRBJ2-7	TGTGCCAGCAGCGCTGGACAGGGCCACGAGCAGTACTTC	CASSAGQGHEQYF
TRBV10-3	many	TRBD2	TRBJ2-3	TGTGCCATCAGTGAGTGGAAGCGGGAGGGTGCAGATACGCAGTATTTT	CAISEWKREGADTQYF
TRBV3-1	few	NA	TRBJ1-5	TGTGCCAGCAGCCAAGATCCCCAGCAATCAGCCCAGCATTTT	CASSQDPQQSAQHF
TRBV2	many	NA	TRBJ2-7	TGTGCCAGCCGGCCCCTTGCGGGCGGAACCTACGAGCAGTACTTC	CASRPLAGGTYEQYF
TRBV7-9	many	NA	TRBJ2-7	TGTGCCAGCAGTTTAAGTCCAAGCTACGAGCAGTACTTC	CASSLSPSYEQYF
TRBV11-2	many	NA	TRBJ2-7	TGTGCCAGCAGCTTACTCACTAGTAGCTACGAGCAGTACTTC	CASSLLTSSYEQYF
TRBV12-3/TRBV12-4	NA	TRBD1	TRBJ1-1	TGTGCCAGCAGACCCTCAGGGGGCGGATCTGAAGCTTTCTTT	CASRPSGGGSEAFF
TRBV6-1	many	NA	TRBJ1-5	TGTGCCAGCTCCATCGGGGGGCTGTATAGCAATCAGCCCCAGCATTTT	CASSIGGLYSNQPQHF
TRBV6-1	few	NA	TRBJ1-1	TGTGCCAGCAGAGGGACGGTTGAAGCTTTCTTT	CASRGTVEAFF
TRBV6-1	NA	NA	TRBJ2-5	TGTGCCAGCAGAGGGTGGGTGGAGACCCAGTACTTC	CASRGWVETQYF
TRBV13	NA	NA	TRBJ1-2	TGTGCCAGCAGCTTAGGGGCGGGGGCTAATGGCTACACCTTC	CASSLGAGANGYTF